The 5 T cell receptor beta chains reported below all come from one sample, sequenced in a study of blood T cell repertoires in COVID-19. Clones were read by immunoSEQ multiplex PCR, and TCRdb kept only the in-frame ones, dropping some. This table holds 300,000 to 400,000 clones, 70% to 90% found once. The sequenced sample was peripheral blood. Receptor source: a woman aged 55-75 years with COVID-19, enrolled during active disease.

The chain has TRBV4-1 and TRBJ2-3; 10 nucleotides align to TRBD2. V shed 6 bases and J 5 bases; nucleotides not matched to a gene: 11. This CDR3 spans 16 amino acids. Per the germline V gene, CDR1 is MGHRA and CDR2 is YSYEKL. The CDR3 DNA sequence: TGCGCCAGCAGTGCCAGCGGGGGGGCTTTGGTAGATACGCAGTATTTT. Amino acids: CASSASGGALVDTQYF.

The chain recombines TRBV7-2 with TRBJ2-1; D is possibly TRBD1 (5 bases). The CDR3 has 14 residues. Trimming took 5 bases from V and 8 from J, leaving 16 bases between them. The germline V gene has CDR1 SGHTA and CDR2 FQGNSA. This chain's CDR3 is CASSLLGHLDEQFF. CDR3 sequence (DNA): TGTGCCAGCAGCCTACTCGGACACCTAGATGAGCAGTTCTTC.

The chain has TRBV5-1 and TRBJ2-7; maybe TRBD1 (6 bases). The CDR3 has 15 amino acids. Trimming took off 1 base at V and 3 bases at J, with 14 bases between the two ends. Germline V CDR1 and CDR2: SGHRS, YFSETQ. The CDR3, as DNA: TGCGCCAGCAGCTTGTCATTGGACAGCAACTACGAGCAGTACTTC. As protein: CASSLSLDSNYEQYF. The full variable domain, with the rest looked up from reference TRBV5-1 and TRBJ2-7, is KAGVTQTPRYLIKTRGQQVTLSCSPISGHRSVSWYQQTPGQGLQFLFEYFSETQRNKGNFPGRFSGRQFSNSRSEMNVSTLELGDSALYLCASSLSLDSNYEQYFGPGTRLTVT.

V and J are TRBV6-5 and TRBJ1-2; D gene uncertain. The CDR3 has 14 residues. CDR1 MNHEY and CDR2 SVGAGI come from the germline V gene. Trimming removed 5 bases from V and 0 bases from J, with 10 bases in between. The CDR3 coding sequence is TGTGCCAGCAGTCAGGAGGCTCCTAACTATGGCTACACCTTC. Encoded protein: CASSQEAPNYGYTF.

This clone was counted once. V is TRBV4-1 and J is TRBJ1-1; D call uncertain. V was shortened by 4 bases and J by 1 base, with 7 bases between the two germline ends. The CDR3 covers 13 residues. The germline gives CDR1 MGHRA, CDR2 YSYEKL. CDR3: CASSRGPNTEAFF. The CDR3 DNA sequence: TGCGCCAGCAGCCGAGGGCCGAACACTGAAGCTTTCTTT.